This TCR beta chain is from a study of T cell responses to AZD1222 COVID-19 vaccine (dated by TCRdb to the early 2020s). Regarding the complete study: TCR sequencing covered 233 trial participants: 200 to 210 given two doses of AZD1222 and 26 given two doses of MenACWY control vaccine. Enrollment into the trials was organized by age into subgroups of 18-55, 56-69 and 70-plus years, and those subgroups contained roughly 160, 29 and 62 TCR-sequenced participants, respectively. Overall study results and their limits: Conclusions about previously exposed vaccinees are limited because only six or seven AZD1222 recipients were SARS-CoV-2 seropositive at baseline. Nearly half of unique spike-specific TCRs reportedly recognized epitopes outside regions mutated in the B.1.351 and B.1.1.7 variants. Participants were mostly white British and included more females than males, and it was suggested by the authors that clonal diversity may have been underestimated. The 56-69-year group was small, and its depth increase did not reach significance, likely because of low power. CD4 TCRs associated with the vaccine covered the entire spike protein, and the dominant responses were in regions 160-218 and 743-854. No day 14 peak-response samples were available, so repertoires were characterized only after the peak T cell response. After two AZD1222 doses, spike-specific TCR breadth and depth were significantly higher than at day 0 and than in MenACWY recipients.

The time point label for this specimen denotes: about 28 days (+/-7) after the second vaccine dose. AZD1222 recipients whose second dose came at about 4 weeks and those whose second dose came at about 12 weeks were combined into one group, since spike-specific TCR depth and breadth did not differ between the two schedules. Vaccinee samples came from UK trials COV001 and COV002, including a single-blind randomized controlled phase 2/3 trial of AZD1222 (ChAdOx1 nCoV-19) in healthy adults. For TCRbeta chain sequencing, PBMC samples were collected from trial participants at day 0 and at day 28 after the second dose. To note about this clone: Its recognized antigen is unknown. It has no much larger one-base neighbor in the sample; base qualities were not kept.

The CDR3 regions of human TCRbeta chains were analyzed by immunosequencing. As for the original processing: TCRs in the repertoires were matched against a reference library of SARS-CoV-2-specific TCRs that had been generated with the MIRA antigen-specificity platform. Breadth was defined as the fraction of unique TCRs that were SARS-CoV-2-associated. Depth was defined as the fraction of total T cells that were SARS-CoV-2-associated. Using the MIRA data, each spike-specific TCR was assigned both to the spike region to which the TCR was reactive and to a CD4 or CD8 class. Log10-transformed breadth and depth values were compared by one-way ANOVA with Sidak's multiple comparisons tests. This immuneACCESS table, as held by TCRdb, lists in-frame sequences with V and J called but not all clones. Of the missing ones, under half trace to an unresolved V gene in checked studies; the others have no known cause. The V and J calls and clone size are taken from that table; D and trimming were inferred from the DNA. The sample profile shows 100,000 to 120,000 clones; around 89% of them were found once. Of the sample, approximately 6.5% falls within the top ten clones.

The source was peripheral blood, collected 28 days after the second AZD1222 dose. The sequence came from an adult who received the AZD1222 COVID-19 vaccine.

The nucleotides read TGTGCCAGCAGTCCGGGGTCTAGCAATCAGCCCCAGCATTTT. It encodes CASSPGSSNQPQHF. The sequence joins TRBV7-8 to TRBJ1-5, with the D gene too uncertain to name. Taken from cysteine to phenylalanine, the CDR3 has 14 residues. CDR3 DNA only is kept here, 42 bases in frame from base 1. Between the V and J ends, shortened by 6 bases and 0 bases respectively, the junction contains 9 bases. The germline V gene sets CDR1 to SGHVS and CDR2 to FQNEAQ.